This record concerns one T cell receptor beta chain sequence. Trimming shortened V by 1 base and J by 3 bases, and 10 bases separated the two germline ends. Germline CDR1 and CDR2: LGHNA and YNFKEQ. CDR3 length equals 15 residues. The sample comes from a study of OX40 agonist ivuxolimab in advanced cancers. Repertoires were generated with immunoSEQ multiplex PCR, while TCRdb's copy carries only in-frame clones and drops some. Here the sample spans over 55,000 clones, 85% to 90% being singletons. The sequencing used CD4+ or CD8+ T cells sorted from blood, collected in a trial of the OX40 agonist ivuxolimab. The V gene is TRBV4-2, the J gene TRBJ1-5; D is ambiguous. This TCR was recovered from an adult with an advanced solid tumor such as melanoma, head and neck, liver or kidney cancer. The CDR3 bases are TGTGCCAGCAGCCAAGCTTACCGTATCAATCAGCCCCAGCATTTT. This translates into CASSQAYRINQPQHF.